The rows below give T cell receptor beta chains drawn from one sample of a study of blood T cell repertoires in COVID-19. Method: immunoSEQ multiplex PCR; TCRdb's copy keeps in-frame clones and lacks some. The repertoire holds around 250,000 clones, with 75% to 90% as singletons. Sequenced sample: PBMCs or T cells enriched from blood (not recorded which). The receptor source for this set is a woman aged 45-65 years who had recovered from COVID-19. Both conserved end residues are part of each CDR3. A D gene is named only where the DNA matches it firmly. A clone size is listed for some rows: how often the clone was seen (once, few, many), or a class if it is expanded.

TRBD1	TRBV9	15	.	TRBJ2-7	CASSALGQGGNEQYF	TGTGCCAGCAGCGCCCTGGGACAGGGGGGGAACGAGCAGTACTTC
.	TRBV4-1	14	.	TRBJ2-3	CASSQDQNTDTQYF	TGCGCCAGCAGCCAAGATCAAAACACAGATACGCAGTATTTT
TRBD1	TRBV7-9	19	few	TRBJ2-7	CASSLGDFAPGQGAYEQYF	TGTGCCAGCAGCTTAGGTGACTTTGCCCCGGGACAGGGGGCCTACGAGCAGTACTTC
.	TRBV19	13	.	TRBJ2-7	CASSILPQYEQYF	TGTGCCAGTAGTATTCTACCTCAATACGAGCAGTACTTC
.	TRBV7-9	14	once	TRBJ2-3	CASSLTGSTDTQYF	TGTGCCAGCAGCTTGACGGGATCAACAGATACGCAGTATTTT
.	TRBV6-5	12	.	TRBJ2-7	CAGPRADWVQYF	TGTGCCGGTCCTAGAGCGGATTGGGTGCAGTACTTC
.	TRBV5-5	15	.	TRBJ1-3	CASSRDRNSGNTIYF	TGTGCCAGCAGCCGCGACAGGAACTCTGGAAACACCATATATTTT
.	TRBV9	14	once	TRBJ2-7	CASTPSGAPYEQYF	TGTGCCAGCACCCCCAGCGGTGCCCCCTACGAGCAGTACTTC
TRBD1	TRBV7-8	14	.	TRBJ1-5	CASSLVGTGAPQHF	TGTGCCAGCAGCTTAGTAGGGACAGGGGCTCCCCAGCATTTT
.	TRBV6-5	14	.	TRBJ2-7	CASRLPGQASEQYF	TGTGCCAGCAGACTACCGGGACAAGCAAGCGAGCAGTACTTC
TRBD2	TRBV28	18	.	TRBJ2-1	CASSGQREGESSYNEQFF	TGTGCCAGCAGTGGCCAGCGGGAGGGGGAAAGCTCCTACAATGAGCAGTTCTTC
TRBD1	TRBV7-9	13	.	TRBJ2-3	CAEDRDFTDTQYF	TGTGCCGAGGACAGGGATTTCACAGATACGCAGTATTTT
.	TRBV27	16	.	TRBJ2-7	CASSSNPGPYPYEQYF	TGTGCCAGCAGCTCTAATCCTGGTCCCTATCCCTACGAGCAGTACTTC
TRBD1	TRBV4-1	15	once	TRBJ2-7	CASSQVPGGVNEQYF	TGCGCCAGCAGCCAGGTCCCAGGGGGCGTTAACGAGCAGTACTTC
.	TRBV11-2	15	.	TRBJ2-1	CASSLDLSREDEQFF	TGTGCCAGCAGCTTAGATCTTTCCAGGGAAGATGAGCAGTTCTTC
.	TRBV5-1	15	.	TRBJ1-2	CASTPGGSANYGYTF	TGCGCCAGCACCCCCGGGGGGTCAGCTAACTATGGCTACACCTTC
.	TRBV3-1/TRBV3-2	12	.	TRBJ1-1	CASSQVRSEAFF	TGTGCCAGCAGCCAAGTACGCAGTGAAGCTTTCTTT
.	TRBV28	16	once	TRBJ2-3	CASSFQEASSTDTQYF	TGTGCCAGCAGTTTCCAAGAGGCCTCTAGCACAGATACGCAGTATTTT
.	TRBV6-1	17	.	TRBJ1-5	CASSDSQGSYSNQPQHF	TGTGCCAGCAGTGATAGTCAGGGCAGTTATAGCAATCAGCCCCAGCATTTT
.	TRBV5-4	12	.	TRBJ1-2	CASSPNSYGYTF	TGTGCCAGCAGCCCAAACAGCTATGGCTACACCTTC
.	TRBV10-3	14	once	TRBJ1-5	CAIRGHREGQPQHF	TGTGCCATCAGGGGCCACAGGGAGGGCCAGCCCCAGCATTTT
TRBD2	TRBV27	16	.	TRBJ2-1	CASSFGTSGRRGEQFF	TGTGCCAGCAGTTTTGGGACTAGCGGGAGGAGGGGTGAGCAGTTCTTC
TRBD2	TRBV5-4	15	.	TRBJ2-1	CASGLDGRASYEQFF	TGTGCCAGCGGCCTAGACGGGAGGGCCTCTTATGAGCAGTTCTTC
TRBD1	TRBV10-3	16	.	TRBJ2-1	CAISESLTGGYNEQFF	TGTGCCATCAGTGAGTCCCTGACAGGGGGCTACAATGAGCAGTTCTTC
TRBD1	TRBV19	13	.	TRBJ2-1	CASMGQGANEQFF	TGTGCCAGCATGGGACAGGGGGCCAATGAGCAGTTCTTC
TRBD2	TRBV14	15	.	TRBJ2-1	CASSPTSGSYNEQFF	TGTGCCAGCAGCCCTACTAGCGGCTCCTACAATGAGCAGTTCTTC
TRBD2	TRBV25-1	16	.	TRBJ2-7	CASSEWGGRASYEQYF	TGTGCCAGCAGTGAATGGGGGGGGAGGGCCTCCTACGAGCAGTACTTC
.	TRBV18	13	once	TRBJ1-2	CASSPERGYGYTF	TGTGCCAGCTCACCTGAAAGGGGCTATGGCTACACCTTC
.	TRBV6-5	13	.	TRBJ1-1	CASSFGRGTEAFF	TGTGCCAGCAGTTTTGGAAGAGGCACTGAAGCTTTCTTT
.	TRBV28	14	.	TRBJ1-2	CASSPTGLTYGYTF	TGTGCCAGCAGTCCGACCGGACTGACCTATGGCTACACCTTC
.	TRBV11-3	13	few	TRBJ1-1	CASSFTVNTEAFF	TGTGCCAGCAGCTTTACGGTGAACACTGAAGCTTTCTTT